What follows are 29 T cell receptor beta chains derived from one specimen sequenced in a study of blood T cell repertoires in COVID-19. TCRdb's table, derived via immunoSEQ multiplex PCR, lists solely in-frame clones and lacks some. The sample consists of under 300,000 clones, roughly nine tenths of them appearing once. The sequencing input was peripheral blood. Source of these receptors: a middle-aged woman who had recovered from COVID-19.

The J gene is TRBJ2-2, the V gene TRBV11-3; D is perhaps TRBD2 (5 bases). The germline V gene has CDR1 SGHNT and CDR2 YENEEA. This CDR3 comprises 16 residues. Trimming pared 1 base from V and 3 bases from J, leaving 12 bases between. CDR3 coding DNA: TGTGCCAGCAGCTTAGGTTGGGATAGCGACACCGGGGAGCTGTTTTTT. This sequence encodes CASSLGWDSDTGELFF.

The chain is built from TRBV4-1 and TRBJ1-4, with D maybe TRBD1 (5 bases). Looked up from germline, CDR1 is MGHRA and CDR2 is YSYEKL. There are 17 residues in the CDR3. Trimming shortened V by 0 bases and J by 0 bases, and 11 bases separated the two germline ends. In DNA form, the CDR3 reads TGCGCCAGCAGCCAAGAGGGAGGGACCACAACTAATGAAAAACTGTTTTTT. Translation: CASSQEGGTTTNEKLFF.

V gene TRBV5-1 combines with J gene TRBJ1-1; 7 bases match TRBD1. Germline assignment: CDR1 SGHRS and CDR2 YFSETQ. There are 15 residues in the CDR3. Germline trimming cut 4 bases from V and 1 base from J; bases unmatched to any gene: 7. The CDR3 protein is CASSGIQGRNTEAFF. CDR3 DNA sequence: TGCGCCAGCAGCGGAATACAGGGGAGGAACACTGAAGCTTTCTTT.

The chain links TRBV27 to TRBJ1-1, with a weak D call TRBD1 (5 bases). CDR3 length equals 18 residues. CDR1 and CDR2 (germline): MNHEY, SMNVEV (reference sequence). Trimming cost V 4 bases and J 0 bases, with 21 bases left between them. CDR3 protein: CASSSTRQLVKVNTEAFF. For the CDR3, the DNA is TGTGCCAGCAGTTCCACCCGACAGCTTGTGAAGGTGAACACTGAAGCTTTCTTT.

The chain joins TRBV7-9 to TRBJ2-1; TRBD2 aligns across 7 bases. The trim removed 4 bases at V and 7 bases at J, leaving 10 bases unmatched. The CDR3 is made up of 15 amino acids. Germline-derived CDR1 and CDR2 are SEHNR and FQNEAQ (reference sequence). The CDR3 nucleotides read TGTGCCAGCAGCTCCGGGACTACCTCGAGAAATGAGCAGTTCTTC. It yields the protein CASSSGTTSRNEQFF.

The chain combines TRBV2 with TRBJ2-2; possibly TRBD1 for D (5 bases). V was pared by 5 bases and J by 4 bases, with 11 bases between. Per germline, CDR1 SNHLY and CDR2 FYNNEI. The length of the CDR3 is 14 residues. In nucleotides, the CDR3 is TGTGCCAGCAGTTCAGGGATAGGCACCGGGGAGCTGTTTTTT. Encoded protein: CASSSGIGTGELFF.

The chain recombines TRBV3-1 (or the pseudogene TRBV3-2) with TRBJ1-5; tentatively, D is TRBD1 (5 bases). There are 13 residues in the CDR3. V lost 0 bases, J lost 6 bases, and 6 bases lay in between. Germline CDR1 reads LGHDT; CDR2 reads YNNKEL (reference sequence). CDR3 DNA: TGTGCCAGCAGCCAAGACAGGGCTCAGCCCCAGCATTTT. Protein product: CASSQDRAQPQHF.

This clone was seen a handful of times. The V and J genes are TRBV7-8 and TRBJ2-5; 9 bases are a match to TRBD1. Germline values: CDR1 SGHVS, CDR2 FQNEAQ. The CDR3 consists of 14 residues. V lost 5 bases and J lost 4; bases outside the gene matches: 5. The CDR3 DNA is TGTGCCAGCAGCCGGACAGGGGTGGGAGAGACCCAGTACTTC. This encodes CASSRTGVGETQYF.

This rearrangement joins TRBV5-4 to TRBJ1-1, with a tentative D call TRBD1 (6 bases). V was shortened by 4 bases and J by 1 base, with 11 bases between the two germline ends. This CDR3 contains 14 residues. The V gene's germline CDR1 is SGHNT and CDR2 YYREEE (reference sequence). The CDR3 spells CASSLQGGNTEAFF. For the CDR3, the DNA is TGTGCCAGCAGCCTACAGGGCGGGAACACTGAAGCTTTCTTT.

This chain joins TRBV12-3 or TRBV12-4 and TRBJ2-1; D is unresolved. With 7 bases removed from V and 0 bases from J, the gap between germline ends came to 7 bases. The CDR3 has 13 amino acids. The CDR3 spells CASTGSSYNEQFF. The CDR3 DNA reads TGTGCCAGCACTGGTAGCTCCTACAATGAGCAGTTCTTC.

This chain links TRBV30 with TRBJ1-2; D is ambiguous. Germline values: CDR1 GTSNPN, CDR2 SVGIG (reference sequence). The CDR3 sequence is 11 residues long. Trimming removed 2 bases at V and 7 bases at J, with 8 bases between. The CDR3 DNA reads TGTGCCTGGAGTAGCGGGGTTGGCTACACCTTC. Translated: CAWSSGVGYTF.

This chain links TRBV3-1 (or the pseudogene TRBV3-2) with TRBJ2-7, with a tentative D call TRBD1 (6 bases). The germline CDR1 and CDR2 sequences are LGHDT and YNNKEL (reference sequence). V was shortened by 1 base and J by 0 bases, with 7 bases between the two germline ends. This CDR3 comprises 14 residues. The CDR3 spells CASSQGTDSYEQYF. For the CDR3, the DNA is TGTGCCAGCAGCCAAGGGACAGACTCCTACGAGCAGTACTTC.

This sequence joins TRBV18 and TRBJ2-1, with 11 bases aligning to TRBD2. This CDR3 is 14 amino acids long. Germline trimming cut 2 bases from V and 6 bases from J; bases unmatched to any gene: 0. Germline V gene sequence: CDR1 KGHSH, CDR2 LQKENI. This chain's CDR3 is CASSPGTSGNEQFF. The CDR3 region has the DNA TGTGCCAGCTCACCAGGGACTAGCGGCAATGAGCAGTTCTTC.

This chain joins TRBV18 and TRBJ2-7, with D tentatively TRBD2 (5 bases). CDR1 KGHSH and CDR2 LQKENI come from the germline V gene. There are 14 residues in the CDR3. The V and J ends lost 5 bases and 2 bases respectively, with 13 bases between them. For the CDR3, the DNA is TGTGCCAGCTCAATCGAGGACGGGACCTACGAGCAGTACTTC. Encoded protein: CASSIEDGTYEQYF.

This chain's CDR3 is CASKRTSGTGELFF. In DNA form, the CDR3 reads TGTGCCAGCAAGAGGACTAGCGGCACCGGGGAGCTGTTTTTT. V is TRBV2 and J is TRBJ2-2, with 10 bases identical to TRBD2. CDR3 length: 14 amino acids. Germline CDR1 reads SNHLY; CDR2 reads FYNNEI. The junction had 3 bases not matched to a gene; V was cut back by 7 bases and J by 4 bases.

CDR3 amino acids: CASSAAYGEKLFF. The CDR3 bases are TGTGCCAGCAGCGCCGCGTACGGTGAAAAACTGTTTTTT. The chain has TRBV9 and TRBJ1-4, with D uncertain. V was trimmed by 3 bases and J by 7 bases, leaving 10 bases between them. Germline assignment: CDR1 SGDLS and CDR2 YYNGEE. There are 13 residues in the CDR3.

V and J are TRBV5-1 and TRBJ2-1; 11 nucleotides agree with TRBD2. Germline trimming cut 7 bases from V and 0 bases from J; bases unmatched to any gene: 3. The germline V gene has CDR1 SGHRS and CDR2 YFSETQ. The CDR3 runs 15 residues. The CDR3 sequence: CASFLAGGSYNEQFF. CDR3 in DNA: TGCGCCAGCTTTCTAGCGGGAGGCTCCTACAATGAGCAGTTCTTC.

V usage is TRBV6-5 and J usage is TRBJ2-5; no definite D call. Germline lookup yields CDR1 MNHEY and CDR2 SVGAGI. V was pared by 2 bases and J by 1 base, with 5 bases between. The CDR3 runs 13 residues. Here the CDR3 DNA reads TGTGCCAGCAGTTACGGGCGCCAAGAGACCCAGTACTTC. Translating gives CASSYGRQETQYF.

The V and J genes are TRBV9 and TRBJ2-3, with D possibly being TRBD2 (5 bases). Germline CDR1 is SGDLS and CDR2 is YYNGEE. The CDR3 length is 16 residues. V was trimmed by 0 bases and J by 0 bases, leaving 11 bases between them. For the CDR3, the DNA is TGTGCCAGCAGCGTAGGTCTAGCAGCTAGCACAGATACGCAGTATTTT. Translation: CASSVGLAASTDTQYF.

The chain employs TRBV7-2 and TRBJ2-5; no clear D gene. With 8 bases removed from V and 4 bases from J, the gap between germline ends came to 17 bases. This CDR3 has 14 residues. In germline, CDR1 is SGHTA, CDR2 FQGNSA. The CDR3 sequence: CASVAGNPRETQYF. CDR3 bases: TGTGCCAGCGTGGCTGGCAACCCACGAGAGACCCAGTACTTC.

The rearrangement joins TRBV7-3 to TRBJ2-1, with D unclear. CDR1 and CDR2 (germline): SGHTA, FQGTGA. V dropped 1 base and J dropped 0 bases, with 7 bases sitting between them. The CDR3 runs 15 residues. The CDR3 coding sequence is TGTGCCAGCAGCTTAAGAGCTAGCTCCTACAATGAGCAGTTCTTC. Translated, it gives CASSLRASSYNEQFF.

V and J are TRBV12-5 and TRBJ1-2, with 8 nucleotides matching TRBD1. Germline assignment: CDR1 LGHNT and CDR2 FRNRAP. The CDR3 sequence is 17 residues long. V gave up 5 bases and J gave up 1 base; unmatched junction bases: 12. The DNA of the CDR3 is TGTGCTAGTGGTCTCGACAGGGGAGAGGGTTTTAACTATGGCTACACCTTC. This sequence encodes CASGLDRGEGFNYGYTF.

This chain links TRBV6-5 with TRBJ2-7; TRBD1 matches 7 bases. Trimming cost V 6 bases and J 0 bases; bases outside gene matches: 8. The CDR3 has 15 amino acids. Germline V gene data show CDR1 as MNHEY and CDR2 as SVGAGI. The CDR3 DNA is TGTGCCAGCAGAGATGGGACAGCAAACTCCTACGAGCAGTACTTC. It is translated as CASRDGTANSYEQYF.

The J gene is TRBJ2-7, the V gene TRBV6-6, with 11 bases that match TRBD1. After removal of 6 bases from V and 0 bases from J, the junction contained 4 bases not matched to a gene. Looked up from germline, CDR1 is MNHNY and CDR2 is SVGAGI (reference sequence). This CDR3 contains 15 residues. DNA for the CDR3: TGTGCCAGCAGGGCCGGGACAGGGGGCTCCTACGAGCAGTACTTC. Amino acids: CASRAGTGGSYEQYF.

This chain uses TRBV5-6 with TRBJ2-1; 14 nucleotides align to TRBD2. CDR1 is SGHDT, CDR2 YYEEEE, per germline. CDR3 length: 17 amino acids. J lost 8 bases, V lost 4 bases, and 11 bases had no gene match. This CDR3 reads CASSPHRLAGGVDEQFF. In nucleotides, the CDR3 is TGTGCCAGCAGCCCCCACCGACTAGCGGGAGGGGTCGATGAGCAGTTCTTC.

The chain joins TRBV5-8 to TRBJ2-7; the match to TRBD2 covers 9 bases. This CDR3 contains 14 residues. The V gene's germline CDR1 is SGHTS and CDR2 YDEGEE. The trim removed 4 bases at V and 3 bases at J, leaving 5 bases unmatched. The CDR3 spells CASSPGLANYEQYF. CDR3 bases: TGTGCCAGCAGCCCGGGACTAGCTAACTACGAGCAGTACTTC.

This clone has only one observation. The genes are TRBV19 and TRBJ2-1; TRBD2 matches at 13 bases. The CDR3 is 15 residues long. Germline V lookup: CDR1 LNHDA, CDR2 SQIVND (reference sequence). The J segment lost 3 bases and the V segment lost 4 bases, leaving 0 bases of the junction unmatched. CDR3: CASSRLAGGYNEQFF. The CDR3 DNA sequence: TGTGCCAGTAGTAGACTAGCGGGAGGCTACAATGAGCAGTTCTTC.

This clone was observed a few times. This chain joins TRBV13 and TRBJ2-2, with TRBD2 matching over 10 bases. After removal of 5 bases from V and 0 bases from J, the junction contained 15 bases not matched to a gene. The CDR3 consists of 20 residues. Looked up from germline, CDR1 is PRHDT and CDR2 is FYEKMQ (reference sequence). The CDR3 loop reads CASSQTQLRTSGANTGELFF. CDR3 DNA sequence: TGTGCCAGCAGCCAGACCCAACTACGGACTAGCGGAGCGAACACCGGGGAGCTGTTTTTT.

The chain employs TRBV2 and TRBJ1-2, with TRBD1 matching over 7 bases. Trimming took 9 bases from V and 3 from J; bases not matched to a gene: 16. This CDR3 is built from 16 residues. The germline gives CDR1 SNHLY, CDR2 FYNNEI. CDR3 amino acids: CARNTPRGGMYYGYTF. In DNA, the CDR3 is TGTGCCAGGAATACCCCTAGAGGGGGCATGTACTATGGCTACACCTTC.